The entry below gives a single TCR beta chain sequence along with its context. CDR3 length: 16 amino acids. The germline V gene encodes CDR1 SGHRS and CDR2 YFSETQ. Trimming removed 2 bases from V and 2 bases from J; junction bases left unmatched: 4. Assay: immunoSEQ multiplex PCR; the TCRdb copy retains only in-frame clones and omits some. This repertoire shows roughly 130,000 clones, 90% to 95% found once; its top ten account for roughly 0.024%. Corrective cardiac operations yielded the resected thymus tissue. The data were taken from a study of human thymus T cells. Sequencing was done on a sample of thymus tissue. This clonotype was obtained from a boy younger than two with a congenital heart defect but otherwise immunologically healthy. The chain carries TRBV5-1 and TRBJ2-3; 11 bases align to TRBD2. This CDR3 is CASSLLSGGATDTQYF. CDR3 nucleotides: TGCGCCAGCAGCTTACTTAGCGGGGGGGCCACAGATACGCAGTATTTT. Together with reference TRBV5-1 and TRBJ2-3, the CDR3 gives the full variable domain: KAGVTQTPRYLIKTRGQQVTLSCSPISGHRSVSWYQQTPGQGLQFLFEYFSETQRNKGNFPGRFSGRQFSNSRSEMNVSTLELGDSALYLCASSLLSGGATDTQYFGPGTRLTVL.